This TCR beta chain appears in the sequencing data of a study of response to subunit inactivated influenza vaccine. Findings and limits, study-wide: There was a suggestion from the authors that each seasonal influenza vaccination recruits few new T cells.

TCRdb itself ran the RT-PCR reads through MiXCR, one entry per CDR3 protein. In the table there are about 520,000 distinct CDR3 sequences, about a tenth of which are singletons. There are a few counts of this clonotype. Its antigen is currently unknown. The V end lost 1 base, the J end lost 2 bases, and 11 bases lay between the germline ends. The CDR3 runs to 14 residues. Germline CDR1 is DFQATT and CDR2 is SNEGSKA (reference sequence). The chain links TRBV20-1 to TRBJ1-2, with D possibly being TRBD1 (5 bases). The clonotype comes from a man aged 45-65 years who received an inactivated influenza vaccine. The sample consisted of PBMCs from blood, taken around seven weeks after vaccination. DNA of the CDR3: TGCAGTGCTAGAGGACAGAATGAGAACTATGGCTACACCTTC. Amino acid sequence: CSARGQNENYGYTF.